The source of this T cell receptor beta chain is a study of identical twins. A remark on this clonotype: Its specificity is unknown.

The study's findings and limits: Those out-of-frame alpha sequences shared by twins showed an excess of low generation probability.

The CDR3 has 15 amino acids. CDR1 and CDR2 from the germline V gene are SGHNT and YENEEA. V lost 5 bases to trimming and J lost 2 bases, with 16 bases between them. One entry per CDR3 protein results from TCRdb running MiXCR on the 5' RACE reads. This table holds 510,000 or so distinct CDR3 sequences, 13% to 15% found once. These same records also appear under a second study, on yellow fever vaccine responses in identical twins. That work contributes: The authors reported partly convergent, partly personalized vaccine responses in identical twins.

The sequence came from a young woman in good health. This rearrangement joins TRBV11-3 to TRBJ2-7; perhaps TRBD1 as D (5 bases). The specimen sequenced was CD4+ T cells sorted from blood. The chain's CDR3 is CASSHKETVAYEQYF. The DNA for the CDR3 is TGTGCCAGCAGCCACAAGGAGACAGTAGCCTACGAGCAGTACTTC.